This T cell receptor beta chain was identified in a study of blood T cell repertoires in COVID-19. In the original processing: Reference gene primer amplification gave estimated nucleated cell counts. Only in-frame clones appear in the TCRdb table, and some are missing; sequencing was by immunoSEQ multiplex PCR. V, J and clone size reflect that table, while D and trimming were determined from the DNA. Of hundreds of thousands of clones detected, around 90% appear once; the ten largest clones hold roughly 4.3%. This clone has just one count. Participants reported their clinical history, and cohort assignment relied on those reports. Trimming pared 5 bases from V and 3 bases from J, leaving 13 bases between. CDR1 and CDR2 from the germline V gene are SEHNR and FQNEAQ (reference sequence). The CDR3 is 14 residues long.

The sample was PBMCs or T cells enriched from blood (not recorded which). This receptor was identified in a woman under 30 with acute COVID-19. The chain combines TRBV7-9 with TRBJ1-2; D possibly corresponds to TRBD1 (6 bases). CDR3 sequence: CASSPTGFYYGYTF. In nucleotides, the CDR3 is TGTGCCAGCAGCCCCACAGGGTTTTACTATGGCTACACCTTC.